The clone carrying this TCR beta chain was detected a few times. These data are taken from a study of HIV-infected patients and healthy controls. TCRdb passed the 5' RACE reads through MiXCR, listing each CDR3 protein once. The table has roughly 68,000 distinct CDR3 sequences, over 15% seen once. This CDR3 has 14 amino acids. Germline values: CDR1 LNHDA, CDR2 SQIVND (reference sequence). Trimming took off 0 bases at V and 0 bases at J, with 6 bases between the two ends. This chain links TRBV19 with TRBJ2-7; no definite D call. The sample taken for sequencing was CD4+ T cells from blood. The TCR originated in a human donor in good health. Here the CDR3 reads CASSIEGGSYEQYF. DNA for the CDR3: TGTGCCAGTAGTATAGAGGGCGGCTCCTACGAGCAGTACTTC. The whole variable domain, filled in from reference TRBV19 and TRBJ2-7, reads DGGITQSPKYLFRKEGQNVTLSCEQNLNHDAMYWYRQDPGQGLRLIYYSQIVNDFQKGDIAEGYSVSREKKESFPLTVTSAQKNPTAFYLCASSIEGGSYEQYFGPGTRLTVT.